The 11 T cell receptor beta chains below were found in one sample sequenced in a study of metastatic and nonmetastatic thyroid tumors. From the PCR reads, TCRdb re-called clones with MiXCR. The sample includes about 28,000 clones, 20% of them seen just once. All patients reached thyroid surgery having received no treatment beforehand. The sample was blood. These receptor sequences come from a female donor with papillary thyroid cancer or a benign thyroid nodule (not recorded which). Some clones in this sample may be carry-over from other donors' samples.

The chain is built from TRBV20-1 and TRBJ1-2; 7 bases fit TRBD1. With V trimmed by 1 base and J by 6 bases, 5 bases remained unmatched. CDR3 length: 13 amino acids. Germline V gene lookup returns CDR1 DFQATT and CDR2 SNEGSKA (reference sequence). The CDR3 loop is CSARVKGANGYTF. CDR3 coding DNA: TGCAGTGCTAGAGTGAAGGGGGCAAATGGCTACACCTTC.

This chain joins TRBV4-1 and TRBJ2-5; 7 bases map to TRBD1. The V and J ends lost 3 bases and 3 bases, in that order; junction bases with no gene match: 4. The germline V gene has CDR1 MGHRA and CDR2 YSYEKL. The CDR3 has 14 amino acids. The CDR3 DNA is TGCGCCAGCAGCCACGGGACAGCAGAAGAGACCCAGTACTTC. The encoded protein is CASSHGTAEETQYF.

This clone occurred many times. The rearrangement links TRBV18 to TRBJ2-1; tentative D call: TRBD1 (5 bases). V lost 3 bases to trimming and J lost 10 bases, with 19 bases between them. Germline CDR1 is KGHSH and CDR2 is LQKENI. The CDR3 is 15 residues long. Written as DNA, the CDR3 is TGTGCCAGCTCACCCCAGCTCTCACACCAGGGAGAGCAGTTCTTC. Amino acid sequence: CASSPQLSHQGEQFF.

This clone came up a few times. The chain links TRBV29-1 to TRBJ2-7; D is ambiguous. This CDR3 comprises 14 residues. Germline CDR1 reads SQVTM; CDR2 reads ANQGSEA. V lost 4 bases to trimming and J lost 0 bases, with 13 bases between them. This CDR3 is CSVVAATSSYEQYF. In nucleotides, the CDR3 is TGCAGCGTTGTCGCGGCCACGAGCTCCTACGAGCAGTACTTC.

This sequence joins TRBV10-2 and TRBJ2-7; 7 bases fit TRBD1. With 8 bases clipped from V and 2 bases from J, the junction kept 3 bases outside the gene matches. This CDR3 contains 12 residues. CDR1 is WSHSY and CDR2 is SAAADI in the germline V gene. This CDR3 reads CASWDSTYEQYF. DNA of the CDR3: TGCGCCAGCTGGGACAGTACCTACGAGCAGTACTTC.

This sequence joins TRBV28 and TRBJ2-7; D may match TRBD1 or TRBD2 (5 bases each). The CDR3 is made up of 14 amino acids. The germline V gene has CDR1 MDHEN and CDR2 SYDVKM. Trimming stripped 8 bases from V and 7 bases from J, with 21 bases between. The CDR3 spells CASSEGRQRREQYF. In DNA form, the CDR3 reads TGTGCCAGCTCCGAGGGCAGACAGCGGAGGGAGCAGTACTTC.

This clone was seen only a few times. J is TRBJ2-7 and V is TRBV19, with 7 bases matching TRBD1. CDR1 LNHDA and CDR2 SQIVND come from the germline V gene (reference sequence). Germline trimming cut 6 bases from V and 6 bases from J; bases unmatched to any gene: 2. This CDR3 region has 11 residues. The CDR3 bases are TGTGCCAGTAGGGGGACAGTCGAGCAGTACTTC. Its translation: CASRGTVEQYF.

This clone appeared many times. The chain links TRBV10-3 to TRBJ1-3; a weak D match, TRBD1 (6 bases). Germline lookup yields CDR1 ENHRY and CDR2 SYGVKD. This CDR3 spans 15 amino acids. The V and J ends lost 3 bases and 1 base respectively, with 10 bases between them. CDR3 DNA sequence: TGTGCCATCAGTGAAGAGGGGGGTTCTGGAAACACCATATATTTT. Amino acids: CAISEEGGSGNTIYF.

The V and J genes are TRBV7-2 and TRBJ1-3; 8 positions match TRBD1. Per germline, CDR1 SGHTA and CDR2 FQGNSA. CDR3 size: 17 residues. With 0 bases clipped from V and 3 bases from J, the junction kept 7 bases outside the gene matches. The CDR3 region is CASSLAGGQVIGNTIYF. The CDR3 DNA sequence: TGTGCCAGCAGCTTAGCGGGGGGACAGGTGATTGGAAACACCATATATTTT.

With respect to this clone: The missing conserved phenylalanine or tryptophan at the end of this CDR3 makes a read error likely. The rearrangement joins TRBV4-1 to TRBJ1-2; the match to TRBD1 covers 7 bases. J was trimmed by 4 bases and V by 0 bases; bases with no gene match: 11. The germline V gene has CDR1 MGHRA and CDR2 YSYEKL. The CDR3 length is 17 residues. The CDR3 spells CASSQDQGGAYPYGYTV. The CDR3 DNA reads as TGCGCCAGCAGCCAAGATCAAGGGGGCGCATACCCCTATGGCTACACCGTC.

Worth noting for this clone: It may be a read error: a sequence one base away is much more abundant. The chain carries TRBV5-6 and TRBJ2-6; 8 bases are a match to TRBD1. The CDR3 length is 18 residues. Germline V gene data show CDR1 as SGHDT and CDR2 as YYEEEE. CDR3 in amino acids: CASSPWTGYPSGANVLTF. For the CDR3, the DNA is TGTGCCAGCAGCCCATGGACAGGGTACCCCTCTGGTGCCAACGTCCTGACTTTC.